Following are 29 T cell receptor beta chains from one sample sequenced in a study of PD-1 blockade in classical Hodgkin lymphoma. The patients all showed relapse after autologous stem cell transplantation, while their brentuximab vedotin exposure varied. Sequenced by immunoSEQ multiplex PCR; TCRdb stores in-frame clones only, minus some. This sample has thousands of clones, with 86% found just once. The material was peripheral blood mononuclear cells (PBMCs), obtained before the second cycle of nivolumab. The receptor set was obtained from a human donor with classical Hodgkin lymphoma.

The rearrangement links TRBV6-5 to TRBJ2-5; D is ambiguous. V lost 0 bases and J lost 7, with 9 bases in between. The CDR3 totals 13 residues. The germline CDR1 and CDR2 sequences are MNHEY and SVGAGI. The CDR3 coding sequence is TGTGCCAGCAGTTACTCGAGTGCTGTGACCCAGTACTTC. Translating gives CASSYSSAVTQYF.

The chain is built from TRBV11-3 and TRBJ2-6, with 7 bases that match TRBD2. With 7 bases clipped from V and 3 bases from J, the junction kept 12 bases outside the gene matches. Germline V gene lookup returns CDR1 SGHNT and CDR2 YENEEA. This CDR3 contains 17 residues. The CDR3: CASIGALGGSGANVLTF. CDR3 nucleotide sequence: TGTGCCAGCATAGGGGCCCTCGGCGGGAGTGGGGCCAACGTCCTGACTTTC. The variable domain in full, completed from reference TRBV11-3 and TRBJ2-6, reads EAGVVQSPRYKIIEKKQPVAFWCNPISGHNTLYWYLQNLGQGPELLIRYENEEAVDDSQLPKDRFSAERLKGVDSTLKIQPAELGDSAVYLCASIGALGGSGANVLTFGAGSRLTVL.

Judged by abundance, this clone is large. This chain links TRBV15 with TRBJ1-1; 10 positions agree with TRBD1. V was pared by 3 bases and J by 4 bases, with 5 bases of the junction left unmatched. CDR1 is LNHNV and CDR2 is YYDKDF in the germline V gene (reference sequence). This CDR3 has 15 residues. DNA for the CDR3: TGTGCCACCAGCAGGGACAGGGGGGTGGGCACTGAAGCTTTCTTT. Translating gives CATSRDRGVGTEAFF.

This clone was detected only once. This rearrangement joins TRBV2 to TRBJ1-1; the D gene is possibly TRBD1 (5 bases). Trimming took off 6 bases at V and 5 bases at J, with 16 bases between the two ends. The CDR3 length is 14 residues. Per germline, CDR1 SNHLY and CDR2 FYNNEI. The CDR3 coding sequence is TGTGCCAGCAGCCCCATGGGAGGGGAGACTGAAGCTTTCTTT. Amino acids: CASSPMGGETEAFF.

This chain links TRBV14 with TRBJ2-5, with D uncertain. This CDR3 is built from 15 residues. V was cut by 1 base and J by 4 bases, with 13 bases left in between. Germline V CDR1 and CDR2: SGHDN, FVKESK. The CDR3 here is CASSQGVRTGETQYF. The CDR3 DNA is TGTGCCAGCAGCCAAGGAGTTAGGACCGGAGAGACCCAGTACTTC.

The DNA for the CDR3 is TGTGCCAGCAGTTATTCGAATTTCGAGGATTCAAGGCAGGGGGATCGTCCGGGGACTGAAGCTTTCTTT. Its translation is CASSYSNFEDSRQGDRPGTEAFF. The chain links TRBV6-9 to TRBJ1-1; 7 nucleotides match TRBD1. The CDR3 extends over 23 amino acids. Germline CDR1 MNHGY, CDR2 SVAAGI. The ends lost 0 bases at V and 5 bases at J; junction bases unmatched: 30.

The rearrangement uses TRBV7-8 and TRBJ2-5, with 11 nucleotides matching TRBD2. Per germline, CDR1 SGHVS and CDR2 FQNEAQ. This CDR3 comprises 14 residues. V shed 10 bases, J shed 4 bases, and the junction held 8 bases outside the gene matches. Written as DNA, the CDR3 is TGTGCCACCGCTTCTAGCGGGGGGAGAGAGACCCAGTACTTC. Its protein product is CATASSGGRETQYF.

By share, this clone ranks as medium-sized. Other DNA sequences of this sample code for an identical CDR3. The chain links TRBV7-9 to TRBJ2-3; 8 bases line up with TRBD2. The CDR3 is 15 amino acids. Unmatched junction bases numbered 1, after V lost 0 bases and J lost 2 bases. Germline V lookup: CDR1 SEHNR, CDR2 FQNEAQ (reference sequence). The chain's CDR3 is CASSLASGDTDTQYF. CDR3 DNA: TGTGCCAGCAGCTTAGCTAGCGGGGACACAGATACGCAGTATTTT.

This chain joins TRBV2 and TRBJ2-2; 12 bases align to TRBD2. The CDR3 runs 16 residues. CDR1 is SNHLY and CDR2 is FYNNEI in the germline V gene. The V gene end was trimmed by 7 bases and the J gene end by 1 base; junction bases not matched to a gene: 4. CDR3 residues: CASITSGGRNTGELFF. The CDR3 DNA sequence: TGTGCCAGCATAACTAGCGGGGGGCGGAACACCGGGGAGCTGTTTTTT. The entire variable domain, with the rest obtained from reference TRBV2 and TRBJ2-2, is as follows: EPEVTQTPSHQVTQMGQEVILRCVPISNHLYFYWYRQILGQKVEFLVSFYNNEISEKSEIFDDQFSVERPDGSNFTLKIRSTKLEDSAMYFCASITSGGRNTGELFFGEGSRLTVL.

The V and J genes are TRBV5-6 and TRBJ2-3; TRBD2 matches 13 bases. Germline assignment: CDR1 SGHDT and CDR2 YYEEEE. Losses at the gene ends were 1 base for V and 6 bases for J; bases not matched to a gene: 8. The CDR3 loop spans 17 amino acids. The CDR3 coding sequence is TGTGCCAGCAGCTTGCTCCGGACTAGCGGGGGATGGGATACGCAGTATTTT. Its translation is CASSLLRTSGGWDTQYF.

The rearrangement links TRBV7-9 to TRBJ2-7, with 11 positions matching TRBD1. The CDR3 runs to 15 residues. CDR1 SEHNR and CDR2 FQNEAQ come from the germline V gene (reference sequence). Losses at the gene ends were 1 base for V and 6 bases for J; bases not matched to a gene: 5. The CDR3 DNA sequence: TGTGCCAGCAGCTTAGGCGGGACAGGGGGGAGCGAGCAGTACGTC. It encodes CASSLGGTGGSEQYV.

The rearrangement joins TRBV5-6 to TRBJ1-1, with a weak D call TRBD1 (5 bases). The CDR3 covers 18 residues. Trimming shortened V by 6 bases and J by 1 base, and 25 bases separated the two germline ends. CDR1 SGHDT and CDR2 YYEEEE come from the germline V gene. CDR3 sequence reads: CASNFRGIKGFGNTEAFF. In DNA form, the CDR3 reads TGTGCCAGCAACTTTCGGGGGATAAAGGGGTTCGGGAACACTGAAGCTTTCTTT.

The V gene is TRBV12-5, the J gene TRBJ2-1; possible D gene TRBD1, 6 bases. The CDR3 is made up of 13 amino acids. Deletions cut 2 bases from V and 12 bases from J, with 14 bases between. Germline CDR1 reads LGHNT; CDR2 reads FRNRAP. The CDR3 DNA is TGTGCTAGTGGTTTGTCAGGGGCCATTGGGCAGTTCTTC. It codes for CASGLSGAIGQFF.

The chain has TRBV12-5 and TRBJ2-5; 9 bases fit TRBD1. CDR1 and CDR2 (germline): LGHNT, FRNRAP. The trim removed 0 bases at V and 4 bases at J, leaving 12 bases unmatched. The CDR3 loop spans 18 amino acids. The CDR3 sequence: CASGLVKAGTGLVETQYF. DNA of the CDR3: TGTGCTAGTGGTTTGGTCAAAGCCGGGACAGGGTTAGTAGAGACCCAGTACTTC. The entire variable domain, with the rest obtained from reference TRBV12-5 and TRBJ2-5, is as follows: DARVTQTPRHKVTEMGQEVTMRCQPILGHNTVFWYRQTMMQGLELLAYFRNRAPLDDSGMPKDRFSAEMPDATLATLKIQPSEPRDSAVYFCASGLVKAGTGLVETQYFGPGTRLLVL.

The V and J genes are TRBV5-1 and TRBJ1-1, with D hard to call. With 4 bases removed from V and 6 bases from J, the gap between germline ends came to 22 bases. Germline V lookup: CDR1 SGHRS, CDR2 YFSETQ. CDR3 length equals 16 residues. The CDR3 is CASSRIRTLRGAEAFF. CDR3 bases: TGCGCCAGCAGCCGGATCAGGACCCTCCGCGGGGCTGAAGCTTTCTTT.

This CDR3 is CATSSSGYFPDTQYF. The CDR3 region has the DNA TGTGCCACCAGCTCGAGCGGGTATTTCCCAGATACGCAGTATTTT. The J gene is TRBJ2-3, the V gene TRBV15; D is perhaps TRBD2 (6 bases). Germline-derived CDR1 and CDR2 are LNHNV and YYDKDF (reference sequence). Trimming pared 5 bases from V and 4 bases from J, leaving 16 bases between. The CDR3 spans 15 residues.

Remarks on this clone: The DNA is omitted, as the CDR3 cannot be located on it reliably, and the CDR3 follows TCRdb's listing. The same CDR3 also results from other DNA sequences found in this sample. The chain recombines TRBV5-6 with TRBJ2-3. Ends included, the CDR3 has 15 residues. CDR1 and CDR2 from the germline V gene are SGHDT and YYEEEE. Here the CDR3 reads CASSLVGLGTDTQYF.

The genes are TRBV11-2 and TRBJ1-2; 8 bases line up with TRBD1. This CDR3 is 16 amino acids long. V shed 4 bases, J shed 2 bases, and the junction held 9 bases outside the gene matches. The germline V gene encodes CDR1 SGHAT and CDR2 FQNNGV. The CDR3, as DNA: TGTGCCAGCAGCTACTTTCACAGGGGGAGAAACTATGGCTACACCTTC. Residues: CASSYFHRGRNYGYTF.

V usage is TRBV5-1 and J usage is TRBJ2-2; 7 bases match TRBD2. The V gene end was trimmed by 1 base and the J gene end by 3 bases; junction bases not matched to a gene: 15. CDR3 length: 19 residues. The germline V gene has CDR1 SGHRS and CDR2 YFSETQ. CDR3 amino acids: CASSLLGSRREWYTGELFF. In DNA, the CDR3 is TGCGCCAGCAGCTTGCTGGGAAGTCGGCGGGAGTGGTACACCGGGGAGCTGTTTTTT. Supplemented by reference TRBV5-1 and TRBJ2-2, the full variable domain reads KAGVTQTPRYLIKTRGQQVTLSCSPISGHRSVSWYQQTPGQGLQFLFEYFSETQRNKGNFPGRFSGRQFSNSRSEMNVSTLELGDSALYLCASSLLGSRREWYTGELFFGEGSRLTVL.

The V gene is TRBV15, the J gene TRBJ2-1; 8 nucleotides align to TRBD2. The V segment lost 8 bases and the J segment 4 bases; nucleotides outside the gene matches: 10. Germline CDR1 is LNHNV and CDR2 is YYDKDF (reference sequence). This CDR3 is built from 15 residues. DNA of the CDR3: TGTGCCACCGCGAATGGGCGGGGGGCATACAATGAGCAGTTCTTC. It yields the protein CATANGRGAYNEQFF.

The V and J genes are TRBV11-3 and TRBJ2-2, with 10 positions matching TRBD1. CDR3 size: 15 residues. Per germline, CDR1 SGHNT and CDR2 YENEEA. V was pared by 4 bases and J by 7 bases, with 6 bases of the junction left unmatched. The DNA of the CDR3 is TGTGCCAGCAGCTCGGGACAGGGGCTGGGCGGGGAGCTGTTTTTT. Translating it yields CASSSGQGLGGELFF.

This clone came up once. This chain connects TRBV9 to TRBJ2-7, with D perhaps matching TRBD2 (5 bases). V was cut by 3 bases and J by 6 bases, with 13 bases left in between. CDR3 length equals 13 residues. The germline V gene encodes CDR1 SGDLS and CDR2 YYNGEE. CDR3: CASSASQAGEQYV. The CDR3 region has the DNA TGTGCCAGCAGCGCTAGCCAGGCAGGCGAGCAGTACGTC.

The rearrangement joins TRBV4-1 to TRBJ2-2; possibly TRBD2 for D (6 bases). Germline-derived CDR1 and CDR2 are MGHRA and YSYEKL. The length of the CDR3 is 14 residues. The ends were cut back, 6 bases at V and 2 bases at J, with 10 bases in the middle. The CDR3 region is CASSAGINTGELFF. The CDR3 coding sequence is TGCGCCAGCAGTGCGGGGATTAACACCGGGGAGCTGTTTTTT.

This chain joins TRBV29-1 and TRBJ1-4, with TRBD1 matching over 8 bases. The J segment lost 3 bases and the V segment lost 4 bases, leaving 1 base of the junction unmatched. The CDR3 has 13 residues. Looked up from germline, CDR1 is SQVTM and CDR2 is ANQGSEA. CDR3: CSVGTGSNEKLFF. The DNA of the CDR3 is TGCAGCGTTGGGACAGGGTCTAATGAAAAACTGTTTTTT.

Only one count was recorded for this clone. This chain uses TRBV7-6 with TRBJ1-2; D might be TRBD1 (5 bases). The CDR3 spans 17 residues. CDR1 is SGHVS and CDR2 is FNYEAQ in the germline V gene. V was clipped by 1 base and J by 0 bases, with 15 bases between them. CDR3 sequence (DNA): TGTGCCAGCAGCTTAGTAACTAGAGGACACCCTAACTATGGCTACACCTTC. Its protein is CASSLVTRGHPNYGYTF.

The rearrangement links TRBV19 to TRBJ2-6; D may correspond to TRBD1 or TRBD2 (6 bases each). The CDR3 extends over 15 amino acids. Deletions cut 6 bases from V and 3 bases from J, with 12 bases between. Germline-derived CDR1 and CDR2 are LNHDA and SQIVND (reference sequence). As DNA, the CDR3 is TGTGCCAGTAGCCCACAGGGAGGTGGGGCCAACGTCCTGACTTTC. It translates to CASSPQGGGANVLTF.

The chain joins TRBV6-1 to TRBJ1-2; D is perhaps TRBD1 (6 bases). The CDR3 spans 15 residues. Trimming pared 4 bases from V and 8 bases from J, leaving 20 bases between. Looked up from germline, CDR1 is MNHNS and CDR2 is SASEGT. The CDR3 spells CASSVTGSLLRGYTF. The CDR3 DNA reads TGTGCCAGCAGTGTAACAGGGAGTTTACTTAGGGGCTACACCTTC.

The gene calls are TRBV5-5 and TRBJ1-2, with unresolved D. This CDR3 contains 11 residues. V lost 3 bases and J 11 bases, leaving 11 bases between the germline ends. The germline gives CDR1 SGHKS, CDR2 YYEKEE (reference sequence). The chain's CDR3 is CASSSNLVYTF. The CDR3 nucleotides are TGTGCCAGCAGCTCCAATCTGGTGTACACCTTC.

The V and J genes are TRBV7-9 and TRBJ1-2, with TRBD1 as a possible D gene (5 bases). CDR3 length equals 12 residues. V was cut by 6 bases and J by 6 bases, with 11 bases left in between. Germline CDR1 SEHNR, CDR2 FQNEAQ (reference sequence). The CDR3 loop is CASSPGGNGYTF. The CDR3 DNA reads as TGTGCCAGCAGTCCCGGGGGGAATGGCTACACCTTC.